This TCR beta chain originates from a study of T cell responses to AZD1222 COVID-19 vaccine. Profiled with immunoSEQ multiplex PCR; TCRdb holds only in-frame clones, not every one. The sample consists of approximately 140,000 clones, around 90% of them appearing once. Germline lookup yields CDR1 SGHNT and CDR2 YYREEE (reference sequence). This CDR3 region has 15 residues. With 3 bases clipped from V and 4 bases from J, the junction kept 7 bases outside the gene matches. The sample here was peripheral blood, taken 28 days after the second AZD1222 dose. The sequence was collected from an adult who received the AZD1222 COVID-19 vaccine. The V call is TRBV5-4, the J call TRBJ1-2; 9 nucleotides agree with TRBD1. CDR3 DNA sequence: TGTGCCAGCAGCTCCGGGACAGGGTCCTTCTATGGCTACACCTTC. The encoded protein is CASSSGTGSFYGYTF.